Following are 14 T cell receptor beta chains from one sample sequenced in a study of OX40 agonist ivuxolimab in advanced cancers. Only in-frame clones appear in the TCRdb table, and some are missing; sequencing was by immunoSEQ multiplex PCR. This sample has tens of thousands of clones, with 92% found just once. Specimen: CD4+ or CD8+ T cells sorted from blood, collected in a trial of the OX40 agonist ivuxolimab. The receptors originated from an adult with an advanced solid tumor such as melanoma, head and neck, liver or kidney cancer.

V gene TRBV5-3 combines with J gene TRBJ1-4, with 7 bases lining up with TRBD1. TRBV5-3 is an ORF; its function is uncertain. This CDR3 spans 14 amino acids. V was clipped by 0 bases and J by 10 bases; unmatched bases: 6. The CDR3 DNA is TGTGCCAGAAGCTTGGACAGGGGCGTGAGAAAACTGTTTTTT. Translated: CARSLDRGVRKLFF.

The chain recombines TRBV6-4 with TRBJ2-1; D is ambiguous. The V gene lost 4 bases and the J gene lost 2 bases, with 12 bases spanning the gap. CDR1 is MRHNA, CDR2 SNTAGT, per germline. This CDR3 has 15 residues. The chain's CDR3 is CASSGGPSPYNEQFF. CDR3 nucleotide sequence: TGTGCCAGCAGTGGCGGACCAAGTCCCTACAATGAGCAGTTCTTC.

The chain has TRBV27 and TRBJ1-1, with 9 bases aligning to TRBD1. J was trimmed by 4 bases and V by 4 bases; bases with no gene match: 4. The CDR3 contains 14 residues. CDR1 is MNHEY and CDR2 is SMNVEV in the germline V gene (reference sequence). CDR3 DNA: TGTGCCAGCAGTTGGGGACAGGGCTCCACTGAAGCTTTCTTT. Its translation is CASSWGQGSTEAFF.

CDR3 sequence (DNA): TGTGCCAGCAGCACCCGATCAAATGAGCAGTTCTTC. Amino acids: CASSTRSNEQFF. The chain uses TRBV13 and TRBJ2-1; D unclear. The V end was cut by 5 bases, the J end by 7 bases, with 9 bases between. Per germline, CDR1 PRHDT and CDR2 FYEKMQ (reference sequence). The CDR3 runs to 12 residues.

The chain carries TRBV11-2 and TRBJ1-3; TRBD1 is a possible D gene (6 bases). In germline, CDR1 is SGHAT, CDR2 FQNNGV. The CDR3 loop spans 16 amino acids. V lost 5 bases to trimming and J lost 4 bases, with 18 bases between them. CDR3 DNA: TGTGCCAGCAGCCCCTGGGGAGAGGGGGAAGGAAACACCATATATTTT. Its protein product is CASSPWGEGEGNTIYF.

The V call is TRBV5-4, the J call TRBJ1-4, with no clear D. Trimming pared 0 bases from V and 6 bases from J, leaving 6 bases between. The germline V gene has CDR1 SGHNT and CDR2 YYREEE (reference sequence). The CDR3 extends over 13 amino acids. For the CDR3, the DNA is TGTGCCAGCAGCTTGGCGGAGGATGAAAAACTGTTTTTT. As protein: CASSLAEDEKLFF.

The chain combines TRBV29-1 with TRBJ1-2; TRBD1 is a possible D gene (5 bases). Germline values: CDR1 SQVTM, CDR2 ANQGSEA. There are 22 residues in the CDR3. Trimming removed 6 bases at V and 0 bases at J, with 38 bases between. The CDR3 DNA follows: TGCAGCGTGGGACCCCATACAGTCCTTTCCGTCGCGGCAGGCCTTACTAACTATGGCTACACCTTC. This encodes CSVGPHTVLSVAAGLTNYGYTF.

This clone was recorded a few times. This sample includes further DNA sequences coding for the same CDR3. This chain links TRBV4-1 with TRBJ1-4; 7 bases are shared with TRBD1. CDR3 length equals 15 residues. Unmatched junction bases numbered 4, after V lost 3 bases and J lost 3 bases. The germline V gene has CDR1 MGHRA and CDR2 YSYEKL. CDR3 region: CASSHRQGPNEKLFF. The CDR3 DNA reads TGCGCCAGCAGCCACAGACAGGGTCCTAATGAAAAACTGTTTTTT.

The chain joins TRBV5-1 to TRBJ1-2; D not resolved. The V gene lost 0 bases and the J gene lost 2 bases, with 5 bases spanning the gap. The CDR3 is 13 amino acids. Germline-derived CDR1 and CDR2 are SGHRS and YFSETQ. The CDR3 DNA is TGCGCCAGCAGCTTGGGTCGGAACTATGGCTACACCTTC. Translating gives CASSLGRNYGYTF.

The chain is built from TRBV6-5 and TRBJ1-2, with D perhaps TRBD1 (5 bases). Looked up from germline, CDR1 is MNHEY and CDR2 is SVGAGI. The V end lost 6 bases, the J end lost 2 bases, and 10 bases lay between the germline ends. This CDR3 spans 13 amino acids. CDR3 in DNA: TGTGCCAGCAGCGGGGGGATCAACTATGGCTACACCTTC. This codes for CASSGGINYGYTF.

The chain joins TRBV19 to TRBJ2-1; D might be TRBD2 (6 bases). CDR1 and CDR2 (germline): LNHDA, SQIVND (reference sequence). There are 15 residues in the CDR3. Deletions cut 5 bases from V and 8 bases from J, with 19 bases between. CDR3 loop: CASSRLGDRYDEQFF. CDR3 bases: TGTGCCAGTAGTCGACTAGGGGATAGGTACGATGAGCAGTTCTTC.

The chain links TRBV13 to TRBJ1-2; unclear D gene. The CDR3 length is 15 residues. Per the germline V gene, CDR1 is PRHDT and CDR2 is FYEKMQ (reference sequence). V dropped 6 bases and J dropped 0 bases, with 14 bases sitting between them. CDR3 protein: CASSFQDLPNYGYTF. As DNA, the CDR3 is TGTGCCAGCAGTTTTCAGGATCTTCCTAACTATGGCTACACCTTC.

The chain combines TRBV29-1 with TRBJ2-2; D perhaps matches TRBD1 (5 bases). Trimming removed 0 bases from V and 1 base from J, with 9 bases in between. This CDR3 region has 15 residues. Germline CDR1 is SQVTM and CDR2 is ANQGSEA. The CDR3 nucleotides read TGCAGCGTTGAAGACAGGGTCCAGAACACCGGGGAGCTGTTTTTT. Its translation is CSVEDRVQNTGELFF.

This sequence joins TRBV6-6 and TRBJ1-5; no definite D call. This CDR3 is built from 14 residues. The germline V gene has CDR1 MNHNY and CDR2 SVGAGI (reference sequence). The ends were cut back, 5 bases at V and 7 bases at J, with 15 bases in the middle. The CDR3 coding sequence is TGTGCCAGCAGTCCCTCCCCCCGAACCCAGCCCCAGCATTTT. Translation gives CASSPSPRTQPQHF.